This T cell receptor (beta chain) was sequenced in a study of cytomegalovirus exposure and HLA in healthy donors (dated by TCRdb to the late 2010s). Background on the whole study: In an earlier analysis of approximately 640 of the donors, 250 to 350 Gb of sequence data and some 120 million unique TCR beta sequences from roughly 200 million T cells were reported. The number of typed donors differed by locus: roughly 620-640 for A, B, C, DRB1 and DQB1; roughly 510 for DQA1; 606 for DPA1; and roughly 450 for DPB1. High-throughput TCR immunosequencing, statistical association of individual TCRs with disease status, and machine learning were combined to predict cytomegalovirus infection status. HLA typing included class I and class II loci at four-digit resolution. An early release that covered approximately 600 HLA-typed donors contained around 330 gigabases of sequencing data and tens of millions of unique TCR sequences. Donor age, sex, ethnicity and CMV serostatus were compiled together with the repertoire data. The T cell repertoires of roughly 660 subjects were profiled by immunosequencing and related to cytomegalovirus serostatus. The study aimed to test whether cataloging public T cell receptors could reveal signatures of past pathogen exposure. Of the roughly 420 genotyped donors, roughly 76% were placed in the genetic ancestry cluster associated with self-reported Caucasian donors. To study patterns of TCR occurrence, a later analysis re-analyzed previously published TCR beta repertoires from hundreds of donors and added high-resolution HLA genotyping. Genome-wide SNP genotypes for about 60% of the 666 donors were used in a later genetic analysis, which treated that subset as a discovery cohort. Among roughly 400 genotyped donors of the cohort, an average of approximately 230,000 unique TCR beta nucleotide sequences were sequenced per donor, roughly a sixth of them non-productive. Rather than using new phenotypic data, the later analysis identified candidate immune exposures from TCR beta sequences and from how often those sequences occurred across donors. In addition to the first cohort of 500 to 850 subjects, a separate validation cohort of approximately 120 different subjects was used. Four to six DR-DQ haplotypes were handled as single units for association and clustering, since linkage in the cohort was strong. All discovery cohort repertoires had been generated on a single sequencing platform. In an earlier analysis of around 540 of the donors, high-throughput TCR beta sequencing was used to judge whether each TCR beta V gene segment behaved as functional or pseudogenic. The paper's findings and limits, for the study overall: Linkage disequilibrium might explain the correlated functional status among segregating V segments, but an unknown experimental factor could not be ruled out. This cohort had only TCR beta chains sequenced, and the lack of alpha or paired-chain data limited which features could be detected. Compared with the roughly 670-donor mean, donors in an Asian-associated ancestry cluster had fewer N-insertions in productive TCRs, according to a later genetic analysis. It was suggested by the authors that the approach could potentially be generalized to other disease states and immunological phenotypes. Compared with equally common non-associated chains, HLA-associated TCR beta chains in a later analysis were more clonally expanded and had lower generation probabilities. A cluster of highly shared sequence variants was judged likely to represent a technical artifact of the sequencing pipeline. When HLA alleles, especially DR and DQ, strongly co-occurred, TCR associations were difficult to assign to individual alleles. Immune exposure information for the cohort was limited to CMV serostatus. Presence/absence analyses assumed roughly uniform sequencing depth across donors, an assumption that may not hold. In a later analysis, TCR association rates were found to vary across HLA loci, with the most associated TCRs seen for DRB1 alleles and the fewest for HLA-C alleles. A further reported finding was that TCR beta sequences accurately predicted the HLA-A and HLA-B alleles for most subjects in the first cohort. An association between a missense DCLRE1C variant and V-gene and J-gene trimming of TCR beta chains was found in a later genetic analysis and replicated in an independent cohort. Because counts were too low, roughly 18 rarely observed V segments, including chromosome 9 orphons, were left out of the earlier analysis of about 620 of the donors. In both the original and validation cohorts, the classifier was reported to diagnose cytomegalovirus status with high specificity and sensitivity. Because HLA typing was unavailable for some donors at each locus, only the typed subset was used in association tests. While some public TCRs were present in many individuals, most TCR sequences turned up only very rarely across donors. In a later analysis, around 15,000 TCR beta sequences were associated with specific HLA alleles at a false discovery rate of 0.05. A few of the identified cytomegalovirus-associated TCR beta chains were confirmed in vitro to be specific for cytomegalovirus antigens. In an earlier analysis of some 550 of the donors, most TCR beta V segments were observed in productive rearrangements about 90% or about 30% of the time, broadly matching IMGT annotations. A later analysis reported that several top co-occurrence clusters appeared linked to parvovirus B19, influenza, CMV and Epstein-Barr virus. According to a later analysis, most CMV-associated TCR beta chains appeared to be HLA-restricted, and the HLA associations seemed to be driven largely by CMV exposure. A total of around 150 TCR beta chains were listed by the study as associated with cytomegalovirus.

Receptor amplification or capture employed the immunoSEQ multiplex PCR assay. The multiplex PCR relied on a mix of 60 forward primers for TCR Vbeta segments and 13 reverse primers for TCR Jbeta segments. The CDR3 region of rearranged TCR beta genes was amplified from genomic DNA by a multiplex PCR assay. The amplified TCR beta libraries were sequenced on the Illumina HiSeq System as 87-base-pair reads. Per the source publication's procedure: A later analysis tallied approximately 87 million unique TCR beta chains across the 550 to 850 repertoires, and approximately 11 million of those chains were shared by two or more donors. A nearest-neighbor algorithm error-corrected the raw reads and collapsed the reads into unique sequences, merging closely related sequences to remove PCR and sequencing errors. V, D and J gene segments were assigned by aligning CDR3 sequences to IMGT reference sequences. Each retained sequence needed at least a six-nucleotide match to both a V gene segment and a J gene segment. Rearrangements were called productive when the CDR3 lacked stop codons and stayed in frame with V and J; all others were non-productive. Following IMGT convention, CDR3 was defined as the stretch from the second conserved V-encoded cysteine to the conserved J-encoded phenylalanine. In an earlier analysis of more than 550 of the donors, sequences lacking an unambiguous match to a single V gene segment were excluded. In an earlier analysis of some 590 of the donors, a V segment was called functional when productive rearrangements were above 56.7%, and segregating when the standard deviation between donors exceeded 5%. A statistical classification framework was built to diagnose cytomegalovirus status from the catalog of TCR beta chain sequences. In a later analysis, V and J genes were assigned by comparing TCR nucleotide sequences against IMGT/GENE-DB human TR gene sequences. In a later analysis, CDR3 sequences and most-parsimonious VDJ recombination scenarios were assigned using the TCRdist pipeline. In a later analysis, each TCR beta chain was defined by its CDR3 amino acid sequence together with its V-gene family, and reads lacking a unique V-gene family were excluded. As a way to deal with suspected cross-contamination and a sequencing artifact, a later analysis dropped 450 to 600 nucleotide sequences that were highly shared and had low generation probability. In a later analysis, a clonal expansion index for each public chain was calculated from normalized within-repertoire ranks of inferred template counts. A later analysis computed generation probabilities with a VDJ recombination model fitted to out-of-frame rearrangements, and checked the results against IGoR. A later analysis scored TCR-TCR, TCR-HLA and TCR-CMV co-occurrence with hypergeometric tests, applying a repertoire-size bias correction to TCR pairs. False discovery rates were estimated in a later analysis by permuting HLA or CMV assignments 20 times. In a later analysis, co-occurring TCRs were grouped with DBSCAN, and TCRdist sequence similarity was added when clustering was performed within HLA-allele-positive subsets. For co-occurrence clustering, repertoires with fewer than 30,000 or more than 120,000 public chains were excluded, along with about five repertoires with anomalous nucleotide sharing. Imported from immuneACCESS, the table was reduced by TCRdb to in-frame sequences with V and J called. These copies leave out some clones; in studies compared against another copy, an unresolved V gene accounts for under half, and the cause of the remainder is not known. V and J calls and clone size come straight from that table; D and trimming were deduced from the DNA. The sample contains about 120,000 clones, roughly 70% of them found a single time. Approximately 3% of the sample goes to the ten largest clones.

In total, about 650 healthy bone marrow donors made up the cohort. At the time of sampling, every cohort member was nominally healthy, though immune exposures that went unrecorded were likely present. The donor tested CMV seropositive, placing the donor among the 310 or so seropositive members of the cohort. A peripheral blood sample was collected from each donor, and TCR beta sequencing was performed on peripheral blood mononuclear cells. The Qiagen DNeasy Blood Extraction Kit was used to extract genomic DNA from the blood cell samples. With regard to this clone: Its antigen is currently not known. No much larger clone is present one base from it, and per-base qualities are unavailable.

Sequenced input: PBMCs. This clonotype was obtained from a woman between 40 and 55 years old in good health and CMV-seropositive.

The CDR3: CASSLIGQPSMTGPHSYNEQFF. The DNA reads TGCGCCAGCAGCTTGATTGGCCAGCCCTCTATGACAGGCCCCCATTCCTACAATGAGCAGTTCTTC. The chain is made from TRBV5-1 and TRBJ2-1, with a weak D call of TRBD1 (6 bases match). The germline V gene specifies SGHRS as CDR1 and YFSETQ as CDR2. From its cysteine to its phenylalanine, the CDR3 spans 22 amino acids. The CDR3 DNA has 66 bases and is translated from base 1. V loses 1 base, J loses 1 base, and the germline ends lie 30 bases apart.